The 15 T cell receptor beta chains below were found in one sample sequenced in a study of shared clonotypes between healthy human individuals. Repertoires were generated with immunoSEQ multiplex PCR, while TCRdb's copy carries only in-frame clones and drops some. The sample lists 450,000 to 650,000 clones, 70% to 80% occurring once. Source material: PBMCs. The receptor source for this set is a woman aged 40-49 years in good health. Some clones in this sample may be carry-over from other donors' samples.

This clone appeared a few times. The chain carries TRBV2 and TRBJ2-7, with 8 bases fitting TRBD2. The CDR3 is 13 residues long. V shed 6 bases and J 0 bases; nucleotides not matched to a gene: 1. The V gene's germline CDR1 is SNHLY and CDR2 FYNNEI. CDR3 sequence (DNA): TGTGCCAGCAGAGCGGGGGCCTCCTACGAGCAGTACTTC. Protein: CASRAGASYEQYF.

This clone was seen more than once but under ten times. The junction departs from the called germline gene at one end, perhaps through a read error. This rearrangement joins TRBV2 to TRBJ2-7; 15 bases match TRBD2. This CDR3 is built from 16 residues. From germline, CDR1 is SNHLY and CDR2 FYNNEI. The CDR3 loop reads CASSEGTSGRPHEQYF. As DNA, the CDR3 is TGTGCCAGCAGCGAAGGGACTAGCGGGAGGCCCCACGAGCAGTACTTC.

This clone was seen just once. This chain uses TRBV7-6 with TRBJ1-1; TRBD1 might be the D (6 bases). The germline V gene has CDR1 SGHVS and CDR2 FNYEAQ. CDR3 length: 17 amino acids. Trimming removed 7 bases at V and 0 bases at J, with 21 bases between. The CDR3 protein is CASTVLLGHTMNTEAFF. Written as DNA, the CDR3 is TGTGCCAGCACCGTTCTCCTGGGACACACCATGAACACTGAAGCTTTCTTT.

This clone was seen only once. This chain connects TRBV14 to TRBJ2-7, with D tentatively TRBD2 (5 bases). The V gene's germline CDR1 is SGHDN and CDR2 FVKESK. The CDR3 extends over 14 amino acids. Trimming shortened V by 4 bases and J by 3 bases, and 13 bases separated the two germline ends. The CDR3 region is CASSLGLGIYEQYF. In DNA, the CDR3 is TGTGCCAGCAGCCTCGGACTCGGAATCTACGAGCAGTACTTC.

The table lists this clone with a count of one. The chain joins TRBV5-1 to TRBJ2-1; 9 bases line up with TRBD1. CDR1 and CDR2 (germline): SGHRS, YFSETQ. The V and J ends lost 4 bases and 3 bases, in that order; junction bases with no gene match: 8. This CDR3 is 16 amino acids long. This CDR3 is CASSREGTGSYNEQFF. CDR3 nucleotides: TGCGCCAGCAGCAGAGAAGGGACAGGGAGCTACAATGAGCAGTTCTTC.

The CDR3 reads CASSLTSGSTDTQYF. CDR3 sequence (DNA): TGTGCCAGCAGTCTGACTAGCGGGAGCACAGATACGCAGTATTTT. The chain recombines TRBV2 with TRBJ2-3, with TRBD2 matching over 10 bases. This CDR3 spans 15 amino acids. V was clipped by 5 bases and J by 0 bases; unmatched bases: 2. The germline V gene has CDR1 SNHLY and CDR2 FYNNEI.

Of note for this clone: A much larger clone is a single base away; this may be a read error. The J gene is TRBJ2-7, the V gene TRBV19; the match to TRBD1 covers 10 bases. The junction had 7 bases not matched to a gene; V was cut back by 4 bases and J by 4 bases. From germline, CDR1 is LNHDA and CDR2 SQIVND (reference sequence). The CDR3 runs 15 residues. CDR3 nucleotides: TGTGCCAGTAGTACCTCCGGGACAGGGGAGTACGAGCAGTACTTC. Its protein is CASSTSGTGEYEQYF.

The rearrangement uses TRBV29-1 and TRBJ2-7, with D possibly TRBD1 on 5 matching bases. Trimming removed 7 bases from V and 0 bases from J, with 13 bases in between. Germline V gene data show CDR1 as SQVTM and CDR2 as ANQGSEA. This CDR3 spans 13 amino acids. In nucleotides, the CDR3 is TGCAGCGGCTTGAAGACAGACTCCTACGAGCAGTACTTC. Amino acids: CSGLKTDSYEQYF.

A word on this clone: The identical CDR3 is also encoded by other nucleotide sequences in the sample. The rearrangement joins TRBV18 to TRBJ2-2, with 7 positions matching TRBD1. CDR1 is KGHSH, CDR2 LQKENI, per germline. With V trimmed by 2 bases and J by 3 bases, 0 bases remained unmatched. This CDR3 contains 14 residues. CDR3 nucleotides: TGTGCCAGCTCACCAGGACAGGACACCGGGGAGCTGTTTTTT. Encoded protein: CASSPGQDTGELFF.

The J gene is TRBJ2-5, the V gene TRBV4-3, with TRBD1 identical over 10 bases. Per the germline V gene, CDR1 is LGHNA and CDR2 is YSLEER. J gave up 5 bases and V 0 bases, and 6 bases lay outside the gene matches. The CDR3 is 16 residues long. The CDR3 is CASSQEGTGAWETQYF. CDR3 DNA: TGCGCCAGCAGCCAAGAAGGGACAGGGGCATGGGAGACCCAGTACTTC.

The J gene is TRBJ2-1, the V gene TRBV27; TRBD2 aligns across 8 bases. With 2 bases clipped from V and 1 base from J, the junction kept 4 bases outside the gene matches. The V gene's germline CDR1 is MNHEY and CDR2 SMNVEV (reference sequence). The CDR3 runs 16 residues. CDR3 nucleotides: TGTGCCAGCAGTTTACGGCCTAGCGGGTCCTACAATGAGCAGTTCTTC. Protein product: CASSLRPSGSYNEQFF.

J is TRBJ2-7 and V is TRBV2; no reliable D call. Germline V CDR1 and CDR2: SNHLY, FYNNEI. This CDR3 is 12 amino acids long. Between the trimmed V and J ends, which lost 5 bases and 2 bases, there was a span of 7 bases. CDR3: CASSYAAYEQYF. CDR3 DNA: TGTGCCAGCAGTTACGCCGCCTACGAGCAGTACTTC.

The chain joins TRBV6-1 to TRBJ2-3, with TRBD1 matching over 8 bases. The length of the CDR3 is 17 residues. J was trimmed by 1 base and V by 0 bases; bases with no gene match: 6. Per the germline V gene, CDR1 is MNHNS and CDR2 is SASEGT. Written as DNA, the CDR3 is TGTGCCAGCAGTGAAGCGCTTATGGGACAGGGCACAGATACGCAGTATTTT. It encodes CASSEALMGQGTDTQYF.

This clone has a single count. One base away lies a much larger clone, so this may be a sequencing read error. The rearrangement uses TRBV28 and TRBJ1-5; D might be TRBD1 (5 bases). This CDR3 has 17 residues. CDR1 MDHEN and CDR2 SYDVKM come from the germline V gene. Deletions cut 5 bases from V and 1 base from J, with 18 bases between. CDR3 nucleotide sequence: TGTGCCAGCAGTCGGACTGCGTACGGGGGAAGCAATCAGCCCCAGCATTTT. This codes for CASSRTAYGGSNQPQHF.

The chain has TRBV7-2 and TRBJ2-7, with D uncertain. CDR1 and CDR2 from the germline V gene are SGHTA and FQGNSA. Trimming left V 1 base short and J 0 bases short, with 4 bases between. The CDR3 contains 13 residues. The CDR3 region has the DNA TGTGCCAGCAGCTTAGGGGACTCCTACGAGCAGTACTTC. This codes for CASSLGDSYEQYF. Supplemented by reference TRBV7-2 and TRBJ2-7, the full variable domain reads GAGVSQSPSNKVTEKGKDVELRCDPISGHTALYWYRQSLGQGLEFLIYFQGNSAPDKSGLPSDRFSAERTGGSVSTLTIQRTQQEDSAVYLCASSLGDSYEQYFGPGTRLTVT.